This T cell receptor beta chain was found in a study of blood T cell repertoires in COVID-19. Whole-study context: Collection of acute and convalescent COVID-19 samples took place in the United States, Italy and Spain.

Measured with immunoSEQ multiplex PCR; TCRdb has only the in-frame clones, and not every one. The data hold about 40,000 clones, with 70% to 85% observed a single time. Germline assignment: CDR1 SGHRS and CDR2 YFSETQ. The CDR3 runs 14 residues. The V segment lost 4 bases and the J segment 5 bases; nucleotides outside the gene matches: 8. The V gene is TRBV5-1, the J gene TRBJ2-7, with 8 bases aligning to TRBD1. The receptor comes from a woman between 55 and 75 years old with acute or convalescent COVID-19. The sequencing input was peripheral blood. The CDR3 protein is CASSLGQVRDEQYF. DNA for the CDR3: TGCGCCAGCAGCCTGGGACAGGTTCGGGACGAGCAGTACTTC.